One sample yielded the 12 T cell receptor beta chains listed below, sequenced in a study of PD-L1 blockade in urothelial cancer. TCRdb's copy holds only in-frame clones and misses some; the assay was immunoSEQ multiplex PCR. The table records some 30,000 clones, 79% of them present only once. Time point described: peripheral blood 6 weeks after treatment start. The input for sequencing was PBMCs, taken around atezolizumab (anti-PD-L1) treatment. All receptors derive from a man aged 70-80 years with urothelial cancer.

The chain couples TRBV7-9 to TRBJ2-2, with D possibly being TRBD2 (6 bases). Germline assignment: CDR1 SEHNR and CDR2 FQNEAQ (reference sequence). CDR3 size: 15 residues. V shed 5 bases and J shed 1 base, with 11 bases lying between them. CDR3 sequence reads: CASSPTGENTGELFF. In DNA, the CDR3 is TGTGCCAGCAGCCCGACGGGGGAGAACACCGGGGAGCTGTTTTTT.

The rearrangement uses TRBV2 and TRBJ1-2; possible D gene TRBD1, 6 bases. The CDR3 has 13 amino acids. Germline V lookup: CDR1 SNHLY, CDR2 FYNNEI. Trimming took 6 bases from V and 2 from J, leaving 10 bases between them. The CDR3 region is CASREDRNYGYTF. The CDR3 nucleotides are TGTGCCAGCAGAGAGGACAGAAACTATGGCTACACCTTC.

The chain uses TRBV7-8 and TRBJ2-5; no firm D call. Germline-derived CDR1 and CDR2 are SGHVS and FQNEAQ. The V end was cut by 1 base, the J end by 0 bases, with 6 bases between. The CDR3 is made up of 14 amino acids. Here the CDR3 reads CASSLGQYQETQYF. In DNA, the CDR3 is TGTGCCAGCAGCTTAGGCCAGTACCAAGAGACCCAGTACTTC. The full variable domain, in which reference TRBV7-8 and TRBJ2-5 provide the parts outside the CDR3, is GAGVSQSPRYKVAKRGQDVALRCDPISGHVSLFWYQQALGQGPEFLTYFQNEAQLDKSGLPSDRFFAERPEGSVSTLKIQRTQQEDSAVYLCASSLGQYQETQYFGPGTRLLVL.

This chain connects TRBV4-3 to TRBJ1-6, with 9 bases fitting TRBD1. The CDR3 runs to 17 residues. The V gene end was trimmed by 0 bases and the J gene end by 2 bases; junction bases not matched to a gene: 2. The germline V gene encodes CDR1 LGHNA and CDR2 YSLEER. CDR3 amino acids: CASSQDGDRAYNSPLHF. The DNA for the CDR3 is TGCGCCAGCAGCCAAGATGGGGACAGGGCCTATAATTCACCCCTCCACTTT.

The genes are TRBV7-9 and TRBJ1-2, with a tentative D call TRBD1 (5 bases). Germline lookup yields CDR1 SEHNR and CDR2 FQNEAQ (reference sequence). V was trimmed by 5 bases and J by 11 bases, leaving 18 bases between them. The CDR3 has 13 amino acids. This CDR3 is CASSPGGTAAYTF. Written as DNA, the CDR3 is TGTGCCAGCAGCCCAGGAGGGACCGCCGCGTACACCTTC.

The chain recombines TRBV28 with TRBJ2-4; no definite D call. The CDR3 length is 14 residues. V was cut by 7 bases and J by 1 base, with 11 bases left in between. Per germline, CDR1 MDHEN and CDR2 SYDVKM. CDR3 DNA: TGTGCCAGCAATCCTAATCGGGCCAAAAACATTCAGTACTTC. The encoded protein is CASNPNRAKNIQYF. Full variable domain (outside the CDR3, taken from reference TRBV28 and TRBJ2-4): DVKVTQSSRYLVKRTGEKVFLECVQDMDHENMFWYRQDPGLGLRLIYFSYDVKMKEKGDIPEGYSVSREKKERFSLILESASTNQTSMYLCASNPNRAKNIQYFGAGTRLSVL.

The chain carries TRBV7-8 and TRBJ2-2; TRBD2 might be the D (7 bases). The CDR3 is made up of 16 amino acids. V was pared by 4 bases and J by 3 bases, with 15 bases between. Germline CDR1 and CDR2: SGHVS and FQNEAQ. Here the CDR3 reads CASSSAGGLHTGELFF. CDR3 nucleotides: TGTGCCAGCAGCTCGGCCGGGGGGCTACACACCGGGGAGCTGTTTTTT. Filled out from reference TRBV7-8 and TRBJ2-2, the complete variable domain reads GAGVSQSPRYKVAKRGQDVALRCDPISGHVSLFWYQQALGQGPEFLTYFQNEAQLDKSGLPSDRFFAERPEGSVSTLKIQRTQQEDSAVYLCASSSAGGLHTGELFFGEGSRLTVL.

This chain joins TRBV11-2 and TRBJ2-5; D is possibly TRBD1 (6 bases). Trimming cost V 5 bases and J 2 bases, with 15 bases left between them. The CDR3 spans 15 residues. Germline-derived CDR1 and CDR2 are SGHAT and FQNNGV. Here the CDR3 reads CASSGSGTIQETQYF. The CDR3 DNA sequence: TGTGCCAGCAGCGGATCCGGGACAATACAAGAGACCCAGTACTTC.

The V call is TRBV27, the J call TRBJ2-6, with TRBD1 matching 10 bases. Germline-derived CDR1 and CDR2 are MNHEY and SMNVEV (reference sequence). This CDR3 contains 18 residues. The trim removed 4 bases at V and 0 bases at J, leaving 6 bases unmatched. The CDR3 DNA is TGTGCCAGCAGTTCCTGGACAGGGGGGATCTCTGGGGCCAACGTCCTGACTTTC. Translated: CASSSWTGGISGANVLTF.

This clone is a singleton in its sample. Other nucleotide sequences in the sample specify the same CDR3. This rearrangement joins TRBV7-3 to TRBJ2-5; the D gene is possibly TRBD1 (6 bases). CDR1 is SGHTA and CDR2 is FQGTGA in the germline V gene. Between the trimmed V and J ends, which lost 3 bases and 2 bases, there was a span of 7 bases. The CDR3 has 13 amino acids. CDR3 in amino acids: CASSFDRQETQYF. DNA of the CDR3: TGTGCCAGCAGCTTCGACAGGCAAGAGACCCAGTACTTC.

The chain links TRBV5-4 to TRBJ2-5, with a weak D call TRBD1 (7 bases). Germline CDR1 and CDR2: SGHNT and YYREEE (reference sequence). V gave up 4 bases and J gave up 3 bases, with 10 bases separating them. CDR3 length equals 13 residues. The CDR3 DNA sequence: TGTGCCAGCAGCCGCAGGGGGGAAGAGACCCAGTACTTC. As protein: CASSRRGEETQYF.

The rearrangement uses TRBV7-9 and TRBJ2-2; 10 positions agree with TRBD2. V lost 5 bases to trimming and J lost 1 base; unmatched junction nucleotides: 4. The CDR3 sequence is 16 residues long. Germline values: CDR1 SEHNR, CDR2 FQNEAQ (reference sequence). DNA for the CDR3: TGTGCCAGCAGCCGTACTAGCGGGGAGAACACCGGGGAGCTGTTTTTT. Translated, it gives CASSRTSGENTGELFF.